A single sample gave rise to the 17 T cell receptor beta chains below, sequenced in a study of cytomegalovirus exposure and HLA in healthy donors. The assay was immunoSEQ multiplex PCR, and TCRdb's table has in-frame clones only and misses some. The data contain roughly 120,000 clones, under 90% of them singletons. Input material: PBMCs. These receptor sequences come from a woman in her twenties or thirties in good health and CMV-seronegative.

V and J are TRBV4-1 and TRBJ1-2; D is possibly TRBD1 (6 bases). Germline V gene sequence: CDR1 MGHRA, CDR2 YSYEKL. Between the trimmed V and J ends, which lost 2 bases and 4 bases, there was a span of 11 bases. This CDR3 contains 14 residues. The CDR3 sequence is CASSQTGTGYGYTF. For the CDR3, the DNA is TGCGCCAGCAGCCAAACAGGGACCGGCTATGGCTACACCTTC.

The chain has TRBV5-1 and TRBJ2-6, with D possibly matching TRBD1 (6 bases). Trimming cost V 0 bases and J 0 bases, with 7 bases left between them. Germline lookup yields CDR1 SGHRS and CDR2 YFSETQ. The CDR3 covers 16 residues. The CDR3, as DNA: TGCGCCAGCAGCTTGGTGACAGGCTCTGGGGCCAACGTCCTGACTTTC. Protein sequence: CASSLVTGSGANVLTF. Full variable domain (remainder filled in from reference TRBV5-1 and TRBJ2-6): KAGVTQTPRYLIKTRGQQVTLSCSPISGHRSVSWYQQTPGQGLQFLFEYFSETQRNKGNFPGRFSGRQFSNSRSEMNVSTLELGDSALYLCASSLVTGSGANVLTFGAGSRLTVL.

The J gene is TRBJ1-1, the V gene TRBV9, with 9 bases aligning to TRBD1. Germline CDR1 reads SGDLS; CDR2 reads YYNGEE. V dropped 4 bases and J dropped 5; count of bases not matched to a gene: 18. The CDR3 covers 18 residues. CDR3 region: CASSPQAPTGGTRTEAFF. CDR3 sequence (DNA): TGTGCCAGCAGCCCACAAGCCCCGACAGGGGGGACGCGGACTGAAGCTTTCTTT.

The chain employs TRBV7-2 and TRBJ2-3; no clear D gene. This CDR3 is built from 13 residues. V shed 3 bases and J shed 3 bases, with 7 bases lying between them. The germline CDR1 and CDR2 sequences are SGHTA and FQGNSA. The CDR3 sequence: CASSFTRTDTQYF. CDR3 bases: TGTGCCAGCAGCTTCACCCGGACAGATACGCAGTATTTT.

This rearrangement joins TRBV19 to TRBJ1-6; the match to TRBD1 covers 7 bases. V shed 6 bases and J 10 bases; nucleotides not matched to a gene: 12. This CDR3 spans 15 amino acids. The germline gives CDR1 LNHDA, CDR2 SQIVND (reference sequence). The CDR3 DNA is TGTGCCAGTAGGTTAGAGGGGGCGGCCAACTCACCCCTCCACTTT. This translates into CASRLEGAANSPLHF. Looking up the rest from reference TRBV19 and TRBJ1-6 gives the full variable domain: DGGITQSPKYLFRKEGQNVTLSCEQNLNHDAMYWYRQDPGQGLRLIYYSQIVNDFQKGDIAEGYSVSREKKESFPLTVTSAQKNPTAFYLCASRLEGAANSPLHFGNGTRLTVT.

CDR3 region: CASSQDLGTVEYF. CDR3 DNA sequence: TGTGCCAGCAGCCAAGATCTTGGGACAGTAGAGTACTTC. The chain couples TRBV14 to TRBJ2-7; TRBD1 matches at 7 bases. The CDR3 is 13 amino acids. V dropped 0 bases and J dropped 11; count of bases not matched to a gene: 7. Germline CDR1 is SGHDN and CDR2 is FVKESK.

Only one count was recorded for this clone. This chain joins TRBV5-1 and TRBJ2-2; TRBD1 agrees at 11 bases. The CDR3 contains 16 residues. Germline CDR1 and CDR2: SGHRS and YFSETQ. The ends lost 4 bases at V and 7 bases at J; junction bases unmatched: 9. The CDR3 region has the DNA TGCGCCAGCAGCCTCCTAGGGACAGGGGGTAACGGGGAGCTGTTTTTT. This codes for CASSLLGTGGNGELFF.

The chain combines TRBV7-9 with TRBJ1-2; D not certain. This CDR3 is built from 15 residues. V was cut by 0 bases and J by 7 bases, with 15 bases left in between. Germline CDR1 and CDR2: SEHNR and FQNEAQ (reference sequence). CDR3 nucleotides: TGTGCCAGCAGCTTAGCGCGGGCAGCCGAGCGTGGCTACACCTTC. This sequence encodes CASSLARAAERGYTF.

This clone appeared once. The chain has TRBV7-2 and TRBJ1-1; D is unclear. Germline assignment: CDR1 SGHTA and CDR2 FQGNSA. This CDR3 is 13 amino acids long. Trimming removed 1 base from V and 5 bases from J, with 8 bases in between. CDR3 protein: CASSLGAVTEAFF. The CDR3 bases are TGTGCCAGCAGCTTAGGGGCAGTAACTGAAGCTTTCTTT.

This clone has more than one count but fewer than ten. The chain employs TRBV10-2 and TRBJ2-7; a possible D gene is TRBD1 (5 bases). V shed 5 bases and J shed 0 bases, with 11 bases lying between them. This CDR3 has 14 amino acids. CDR1 is WSHSY, CDR2 SAAADI, per germline. This CDR3 is CASSQDILSYEQYF. CDR3 sequence (DNA): TGCGCCAGCAGTCAGGACATCCTCTCCTACGAGCAGTACTTC.

This chain connects TRBV7-9 to TRBJ2-2, with D perhaps TRBD2 (5 bases). This CDR3 is 14 amino acids long. In germline, CDR1 is SEHNR, CDR2 FQNEAQ (reference sequence). The germline V and J ends were trimmed by 4 bases and 2 bases, with 8 bases remaining between them. The CDR3 spells CASSSEGNTGELFF. For the CDR3, the DNA is TGTGCCAGCAGCTCAGAGGGCAACACCGGGGAGCTGTTTTTT.

The V call is TRBV7-2, the J call TRBJ1-4; D is uncertain. The germline CDR1 and CDR2 sequences are SGHTA and FQGNSA. V was trimmed by 1 base and J by 3 bases, leaving 9 bases between them. The CDR3 is made up of 15 amino acids. For the CDR3, the DNA is TGTGCCAGCAGCTTAGTTCAGGCTCCTAATGAAAAACTGTTTTTT. Residues: CASSLVQAPNEKLFF.

The chain links TRBV7-6 to TRBJ2-7; D perhaps matches TRBD2 (5 bases). The CDR3 runs 13 residues. V gave up 6 bases and J gave up 5 bases, with 14 bases separating them. Germline V gene data show CDR1 as SGHVS and CDR2 as FNYEAQ. This chain's CDR3 is CASRPPSGNEQYF. The CDR3, as DNA: TGTGCCAGCAGGCCCCCCTCGGGAAACGAGCAGTACTTC.

The chain employs TRBV2 and TRBJ1-5; 7 bases match TRBD1. CDR3 length: 16 amino acids. V dropped 8 bases and J dropped 1; count of bases not matched to a gene: 11. Per the germline V gene, CDR1 is SNHLY and CDR2 is FYNNEI. Written as DNA, the CDR3 is TGTGCCAGCGAGAGGGTGGAGGGGGCAAGCAATCAGCCCCAGCATTTT. Translated: CASERVEGASNQPQHF.

The rearrangement links TRBV5-1 to TRBJ1-2, with 7 bases fitting TRBD1. Germline loops: CDR1 SGHRS, CDR2 YFSETQ. After removal of 0 bases from V and 9 bases from J, the junction contained 5 bases not matched to a gene. The CDR3 contains 13 residues. The CDR3, as DNA: TGCGCCAGCAGCTTGGGACAGGGATCGCGCTACACCTTC. Its translation is CASSLGQGSRYTF.

This clone came up once. This sequence joins TRBV7-2 and TRBJ2-2; D is unresolved. The ends were cut back, 4 bases at V and 5 bases at J, with 2 bases in the middle. Germline CDR1 reads SGHTA; CDR2 reads FQGNSA. The CDR3 loop spans 11 amino acids. The CDR3, as DNA: TGTGCCAGCAGCTCGACCGGGGAGCTGTTTTTT. Translated: CASSSTGELFF.

The V call is TRBV9, the J call TRBJ1-2; no definite D call. V was shortened by 4 bases and J by 7 bases, with 14 bases between the two germline ends. CDR1 and CDR2 from the germline V gene are SGDLS and YYNGEE. The CDR3 is 13 amino acids. CDR3: CASSPRVGGGYTF. CDR3 DNA sequence: TGTGCCAGCAGCCCCCGGGTGGGAGGTGGCTACACCTTC.